Below, 29 T cell receptor beta chains from the same sample are listed, as sequenced in a study of T cells expressing NK-cell markers. After re-calling the 5' RACE reads, TCRdb lists one entry per CDR3 protein, DNA absent. The repertoire table contains about 450,000 distinct CDR3 sequences. The sample taken for sequencing was blood T cells: a sorted CD56 or NKG2C T cell subset, CD4+ or CD8+ T cells, or bulk PBMC T cells (not recorded which). The receptors originated from a woman aged 18 to 75 in good health.

The gene calls are TRBV20-1 and TRBJ1-1; the D call of TRBD1 rests on TCRdb alone, since no DNA is present to check it. The germline gives CDR1 DFQATT, CDR2 SNEGSKA (reference sequence). There are 12 residues in the CDR3. This CDR3 is CSAKQGGTEAFF.

The J gene is TRBJ1-1, the V gene TRBV7-9; without DNA, the TCRdb call of TRBD1 cannot be checked. CDR1 is SEHNR, CDR2 FQNEAQ, per germline (reference sequence). The CDR3 runs 14 residues. CDR3 region: CASSVGTENTEAFF.

This sequence joins TRBV28 and TRBJ2-7; TCRdb gives TRBD2 as the D gene, but with no DNA this cannot be confirmed. This CDR3 has 18 amino acids. CDR1 MDHEN and CDR2 SYDVKM come from the germline V gene. This CDR3 reads CASSFETGTSGRRYEQYF.

This chain connects TRBV12-3 or TRBV12-4 to TRBJ2-7; TCRdb selects TRBD1, and the lack of DNA leaves this call unchecked. The CDR3 extends over 14 amino acids. This chain's CDR3 is CASSSTGISYEQYF.

The genes are TRBV11-2 and TRBJ1-1; the TCRdb D gene call, TRBD1, has no DNA to confirm it. Germline-derived CDR1 and CDR2 are SGHAT and FQNNGV. The CDR3 is 15 residues long. CDR3 sequence: CASSFHRTLNTEAFF.

The chain couples TRBV5-6 to TRBJ1-2; TCRdb returns TRBD1, unconfirmable since there is no DNA. Germline V gene sequence: CDR1 SGHDT, CDR2 YYEEEE. There are 16 residues in the CDR3. The CDR3 protein is CASSLVQDRGNYGYTF.

This chain connects TRBV6-1 to TRBJ1-6. This CDR3 comprises 12 residues. Germline lookup yields CDR1 MNHNS and CDR2 SASEGT. The CDR3 sequence is CASSGTVSPLHF.

The chain joins TRBV7-2 to TRBJ2-3; TCRdb names TRBD2, which stays unverified in the absence of DNA. The CDR3 loop spans 15 amino acids. CDR1 and CDR2 from the germline V gene are SGHTA and FQGNSA. CDR3 residues: CASSLSSARWDTQYF.

The chain is built from TRBV5-5 and TRBJ1-1; without DNA, the TCRdb call of TRBD1 cannot be checked. CDR1 and CDR2 (germline): SGHKS, YYEKEE (reference sequence). This CDR3 contains 14 residues. The CDR3 loop reads CASSLVRQATEAFF. Using reference TRBV5-5 and TRBJ1-1 for the parts outside the CDR3, the full variable domain is DAGVTQSPTHLIKTRGQQVTLRCSPISGHKSVSWYQQVLGQGPQFIFQYYEKEERGRGNFPDRFSARQFPNYSSELNVNALLLGDSALYLCASSLVRQATEAFFGQGTRLTVV.

J is TRBJ2-7 and V is TRBV11-2; TCRdb indicates TRBD2, and absent DNA this call remains unverified. The germline V gene has CDR1 SGHAT and CDR2 FQNNGV. The CDR3 consists of 15 residues. CDR3 loop: CASSPWTGRVYEQYF.

The chain couples TRBV5-1 to TRBJ1-6; the D call from TCRdb, TRBD1, cannot be confirmed without DNA. This CDR3 spans 17 amino acids. CDR1 and CDR2 from the germline V gene are SGHRS and YFSETQ. This chain's CDR3 is CASSKGQESSYNSPLHF.

The genes are TRBV3-1 and TRBJ1-3; there is no DNA to check the TCRdb D call of TRBD1. The CDR3 extends over 14 amino acids. The V gene's germline CDR1 is LGHDT and CDR2 YNNKEL (reference sequence). The CDR3 region is CASSRTTSGNTIYF.

V gene TRBV12-3 or TRBV12-4 combines with J gene TRBJ2-2; TCRdb's assignment of TRBD2 cannot be checked, as there is no DNA. This CDR3 has 15 residues. CDR3 loop: CASSFGRQGTGELFF.

V usage is TRBV18 and J usage is TRBJ1-2. The CDR3 is made up of 15 amino acids. The germline CDR1 and CDR2 sequences are KGHSH and LQKENI. CDR3: CASSPSGQAAYGYTF.

The V call is TRBV19, the J call TRBJ2-1; without DNA, the TCRdb call of TRBD2 cannot be checked. Germline CDR1 LNHDA, CDR2 SQIVND (reference sequence). This CDR3 has 17 residues. CDR3 protein: CASSAHLSAGAFNEQFF.

V is TRBV4-3 and J is TRBJ1-1. Looked up from germline, CDR1 is LGHNA and CDR2 is YSLEER. This CDR3 has 14 amino acids. CDR3 protein: CASSQDGRNTEAFF.

The chain is built from TRBV7-2 and TRBJ1-5; the D gene TCRdb calls, TRBD1, cannot be checked with no DNA. In germline, CDR1 is SGHTA, CDR2 FQGNSA. The CDR3 sequence is 14 residues long. CDR3 sequence reads: CASSRQSGNQPQHF. The full variable domain, in which reference TRBV7-2 and TRBJ1-5 provide the parts outside the CDR3, is GAGVSQSPSNKVTEKGKDVELRCDPISGHTALYWYRQSLGQGLEFLIYFQGNSAPDKSGLPSDRFSAERTGGSVSTLTIQRTQQEDSAVYLCASSRQSGNQPQHFGDGTRLSIL.

V is TRBV28 and J is TRBJ2-7; absent DNA, TCRdb's TRBD2 call cannot be checked. CDR1 and CDR2 (germline): MDHEN, SYDVKM. This CDR3 region has 15 residues. CDR3 in amino acids: CASGVVAGENYEQYF.

J is TRBJ1-4 and V is TRBV20-1. The CDR3 loop spans 15 amino acids. Germline V gene lookup returns CDR1 DFQATT and CDR2 SNEGSKA (reference sequence). The CDR3 spells CSARSGTSVVEKLFF.

The chain is built from TRBV30 and TRBJ2-1; TCRdb's D call, TRBD1, is unchecked because there is no DNA. This CDR3 is 14 amino acids long. The germline CDR1 and CDR2 sequences are GTSNPN and SVGIG (reference sequence). The CDR3: CAWGSAPSYNEQFF.

CDR3 amino acids: CASSQLAGGTYEQYF. The chain employs TRBV6-1 and TRBJ2-7; TCRdb's D call, TRBD2, is unchecked because there is no DNA. Germline V gene sequence: CDR1 MNHNS, CDR2 SASEGT. The CDR3 extends over 15 amino acids.

CDR3 amino acids: CASRVRATEAFF. The chain uses TRBV6-2 or TRBV6-3 and TRBJ1-1; TCRdb gives TRBD1 as the D gene, but with no DNA this cannot be confirmed. There are 12 residues in the CDR3. Germline CDR1 MNHEY, CDR2 SVGEGT.

The CDR3 spells CSARDSTRNTGELFF. The V gene is TRBV20-1, the J gene TRBJ2-2. There are 15 residues in the CDR3. The germline CDR1 and CDR2 sequences are DFQATT and SNEGSKA (reference sequence).

The genes are TRBV6-5 and TRBJ1-6. In germline, CDR1 is MNHEY, CDR2 SVGAGI. The CDR3 is made up of 14 amino acids. CDR3 protein: CASSYSQGGSPLHF.

The V call is TRBV12-3 or TRBV12-4, the J call TRBJ2-4; TCRdb outputs TRBD2, but without DNA this stays unchecked. The CDR3 runs 18 residues. The CDR3 is CASSAHRDSFLAKNIQYF.

The gene calls are TRBV4-3 and TRBJ2-2; TCRdb returns TRBD1, unconfirmable since there is no DNA. This CDR3 is built from 15 residues. Germline lookup yields CDR1 LGHNA and CDR2 YSLEER. The CDR3 loop reads CASSPGGLGTGELFF.

The rearrangement joins TRBV27 to TRBJ1-1; TCRdb's D gene call, TRBD1, goes unchecked for lack of DNA. Germline CDR1 MNHEY, CDR2 SMNVEV (reference sequence). The CDR3 extends over 13 amino acids. The CDR3 is CASTRGRDTEAFF.

The CDR3 here is CASSYSMTSGAAFF. This sequence joins TRBV6-5 and TRBJ2-1; TCRdb calls TRBD2, which cannot be checked without DNA. This CDR3 has 14 residues. Germline-derived CDR1 and CDR2 are MNHEY and SVGAGI.

The rearrangement joins TRBV7-2 to TRBJ2-5; as DNA is missing, the TRBD1 call by TCRdb cannot be tested. This CDR3 is 15 amino acids long. Germline loops: CDR1 SGHTA, CDR2 FQGNSA. The chain's CDR3 is CASSRETGAKETQYF.